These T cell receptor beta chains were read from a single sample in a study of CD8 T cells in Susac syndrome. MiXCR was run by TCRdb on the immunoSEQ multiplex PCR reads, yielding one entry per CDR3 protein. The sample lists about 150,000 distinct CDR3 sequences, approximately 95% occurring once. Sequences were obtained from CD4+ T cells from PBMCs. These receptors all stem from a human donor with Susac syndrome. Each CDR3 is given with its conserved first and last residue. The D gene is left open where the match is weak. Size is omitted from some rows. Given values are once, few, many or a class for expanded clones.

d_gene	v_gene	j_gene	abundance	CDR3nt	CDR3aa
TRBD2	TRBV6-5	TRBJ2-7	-	TGTGCCAGCAGGGGACCTAGCGGGGCTCAAGAGCAGTACTTC	CASRGPSGAQEQYF
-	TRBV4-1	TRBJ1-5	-	TGCGCCAGCAGCCAAGACCCCCCAGGCGGCCAGCCCCAGCATTTT	CASSQDPPGGQPQHF
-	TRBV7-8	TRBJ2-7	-	TGTGCCAGCAGCTTAGCGCGATCCTACGAGCAGTACTTC	CASSLARSYEQYF
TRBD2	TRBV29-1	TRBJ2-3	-	TGCAGCGTTGAAGACCGACTAGCGACATTTCTCCTGGGGACAGATACGCAGTATTTT	CSVEDRLATFLLGTDTQYF
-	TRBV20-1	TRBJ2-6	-	TGCAGTGCTAGACCCACACCTGGGGCCAACGTCCTGACTTTC	CSARPTPGANVLTF
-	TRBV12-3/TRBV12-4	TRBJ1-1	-	TGTGCCAGCAGACCCATTGACAGTAAAGCTTTCTTT	CASRPIDSKAFF
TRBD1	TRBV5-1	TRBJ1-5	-	TGCGCCTCCCTAGGAGGACAGGGATCCCTGGGGCGCAATCAGCCCCAGCATTTT	CASLGGQGSLGRNQPQHF
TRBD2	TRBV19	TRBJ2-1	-	TGTGCCAGTAGTGTACTAGCGGGGTCCTATGAGCAGTTCTTC	CASSVLAGSYEQFF
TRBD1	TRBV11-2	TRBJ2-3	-	TGTGCCAGCAGCGGCGACAGGGGGCGGACAGATACGCAGTATTTT	CASSGDRGRTDTQYF
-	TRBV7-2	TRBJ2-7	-	TGTGCCAGCAGCAACCCGATACAGTACGAGCAGTACTTC	CASSNPIQYEQYF
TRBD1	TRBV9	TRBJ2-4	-	TGTGCCAGCAGCGCCAGGGGGCAAATGGACATTCAGTACTTC	CASSARGQMDIQYF
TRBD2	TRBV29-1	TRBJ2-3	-	TGCAGCGTTGTCCCTAGCGGGGGGCGGGATACGCAGTATTTT	CSVVPSGGRDTQYF
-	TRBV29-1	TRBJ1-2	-	TGCAGCGTTGACGGGGCAGCCTCCTATGGCTACACCTTC	CSVDGAASYGYTF
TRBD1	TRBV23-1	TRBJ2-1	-	TGCGCCTTCCATGGACAGGGCTACAATGAGCAGTTCTTC	CAFHGQGYNEQFF
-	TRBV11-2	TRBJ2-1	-	TGTGCCAGCAGCACGGGGACCGAGCAGTTCTTC	CASSTGTEQFF
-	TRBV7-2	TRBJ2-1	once	TGTGCCAGCAGCTTAGAACGGAGCAACATCGAGCAGTTCTTC	CASSLERSNIEQFF
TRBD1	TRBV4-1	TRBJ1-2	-	TGCGCCAGCAGCCACCTGACCCGGGACAGGGGGCGAGGTGGCTACACCTTC	CASSHLTRDRGRGGYTF
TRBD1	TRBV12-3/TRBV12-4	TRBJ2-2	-	TGTGCCACAACCGACAGGGGGCGAACCGGGGAGCTGTTTTTT	CATTDRGRTGELFF
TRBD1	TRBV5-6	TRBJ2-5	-	TGTGCCAGCAGCTTTGGACAGGGGGAGACCCAGTACTTC	CASSFGQGETQYF
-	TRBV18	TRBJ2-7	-	TGTGCCAGCTCACCATTGGGTAGCGAGCAGTACTTC	CASSPLGSEQYF
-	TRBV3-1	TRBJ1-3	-	TGTGCCAGCAGCCCCGGGACAAGAAGAAACACCATATATTTT	CASSPGTRRNTIYF
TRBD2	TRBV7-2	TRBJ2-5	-	TGTGCCAGCAGACGGACAGGCGGGAGGGCCCAGTACTTC	CASRRTGGRAQYF
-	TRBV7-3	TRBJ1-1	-	TGTGCCAGCAGCGTACAGGGAGGAGACACTGAAGCTTTCTTT	CASSVQGGDTEAFF
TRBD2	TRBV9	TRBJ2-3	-	TGTGCCAGCAGCGCTACTAGCGGGGGAACGGGTACGCAGTATTTT	CASSATSGGTGTQYF
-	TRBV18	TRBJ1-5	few	TGTGCCAGCTCACCTAACCGTAATCAGCCCCAGCATTTT	CASSPNRNQPQHF
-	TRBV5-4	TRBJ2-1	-	TGTGCCAGCAGCTTAGGGGGGGAACTCTACAATGAGCAGTTCTTC	CASSLGGELYNEQFF
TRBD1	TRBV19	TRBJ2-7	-	TGTGCCAGTAGTACTGGACAGGGTTGGGTCGAGCAGTACTTC	CASSTGQGWVEQYF
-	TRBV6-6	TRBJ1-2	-	TGTGCCAGCAGCGACGGTATCGCGTATGGCTACACCTTC	CASSDGIAYGYTF
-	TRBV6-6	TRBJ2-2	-	TGTGCCAGCACCTCGAACACCGGGGAGCTGTTTTTT	CASTSNTGELFF
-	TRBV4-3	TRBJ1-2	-	TGCGCCAGCAGCCAAGAACCAGCCTTGGGAGCTAACTATGGCTACACCTTC	CASSQEPALGANYGYTF
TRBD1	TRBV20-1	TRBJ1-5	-	TGCAGTGCTAGGGGGGGACAGGGCGAAAATCAGCCCCAGCATTTT	CSARGGQGENQPQHF
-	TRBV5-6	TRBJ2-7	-	TGTGCCAGCAGCTTGGACGGCAGAAGCCCCTACGAGCAGTACTTC	CASSLDGRSPYEQYF
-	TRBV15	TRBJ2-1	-	TGTGCCACCAGCAGAGATCAGGGGAATGAGCAGTTCTTC	CATSRDQGNEQFF
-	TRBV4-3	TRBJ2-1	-	TGCGCCAGCAGCAAGACTGCCAATGAGCAGTTCTTC	CASSKTANEQFF
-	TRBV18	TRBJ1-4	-	TGTGCCAGCTCACCGATTGCAACTAATGAAAAACTGTTTTTT	CASSPIATNEKLFF
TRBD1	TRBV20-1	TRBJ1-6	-	TGCAGTGCTACGCTGGACAGGGGTAATTCACCCCTCCACTTT	CSATLDRGNSPLHF
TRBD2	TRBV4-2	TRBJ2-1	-	TGTGCCAGCACCCCGATCTTCCCTGGCGGGGGGGCGAGTAATGAGCAGTTCTTC	CASTPIFPGGGASNEQFF
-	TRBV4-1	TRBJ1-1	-	TGCGCCAGCAGCCCCCAAGAGGGCTTCGGCGAAGCTTTCTTT	CASSPQEGFGEAFF
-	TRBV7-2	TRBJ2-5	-	TGTGCCAGCAGCTTTCTTAGAAAGACCCAGTACTTC	CASSFLRKTQYF
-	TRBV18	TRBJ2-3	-	TGTGCCAGCTCACCAATTGGCAGTATTGAAGATACGCAGTATTTT	CASSPIGSIEDTQYF
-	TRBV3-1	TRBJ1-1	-	TGTGCCAGCAGCCCAATGGCTACAGGCACTGAAGCTTTCTTT	CASSPMATGTEAFF
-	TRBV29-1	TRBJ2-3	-	TGCAGCGTTTCCGGACAGTCAGATACGCAGTATTTT	CSVSGQSDTQYF
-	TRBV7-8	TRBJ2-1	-	TGTGCCAGCAGCCCCAGGGGGGCTAGCGGGTCCTACAATGAGCAGTTCTTC	CASSPRGASGSYNEQFF
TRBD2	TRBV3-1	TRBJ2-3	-	TGTGCCAGCAGCCAAGCCGGGACTAGCCCGCAGTATTTT	CASSQAGTSPQYF
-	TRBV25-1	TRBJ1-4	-	TGTGCCAGCAGTGAACAGGGGCGGAAGAATGAAAAACTGTTTTTT	CASSEQGRKNEKLFF
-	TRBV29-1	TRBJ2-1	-	TGCAGCGTTGAAGAAACAGGGTCAGGCGAGCAGTTCTTC	CSVEETGSGEQFF
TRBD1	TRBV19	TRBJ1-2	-	TGTGCCAGTAGTTACCCGGGACAGGGGGCCGTGAACTATGGCTACACCTTC	CASSYPGQGAVNYGYTF
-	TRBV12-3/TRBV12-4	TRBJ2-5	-	TGTGCCAGCAGTTCCACCCCCGGACTATACCAAGAGACCCAGTACTTC	CASSSTPGLYQETQYF
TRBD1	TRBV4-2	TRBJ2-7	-	TGTGCCAGCAGCCAAGATGTGGCAGGGGGCGTCTACGAGCAGTACTTC	CASSQDVAGGVYEQYF
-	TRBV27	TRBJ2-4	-	TGTGCCAGCAGTTCGGGGCGGACTCAGTACTTC	CASSSGRTQYF
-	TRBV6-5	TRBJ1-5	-	TGTGCCAGCAGCGAGAGGGCGCGGCAGCCCCAGCATTTT	CASSERARQPQHF
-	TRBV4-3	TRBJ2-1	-	TGCGCCAGCAGCCAAGCGACAGGCCTTGAGCAGTTCTTC	CASSQATGLEQFF
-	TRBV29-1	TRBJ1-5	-	TGCAGCGTTGAGGTTCCGTCCCTCAATCAGCCCCAGCATTTT	CSVEVPSLNQPQHF
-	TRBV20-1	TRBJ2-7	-	TGCAGTGCTAGGGGGCCAGCACTATACGAGCAGTACTTC	CSARGPALYEQYF
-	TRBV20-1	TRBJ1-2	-	TGCAGTGCAACCGGGACATCTAACTATGGCTACACCTTC	CSATGTSNYGYTF
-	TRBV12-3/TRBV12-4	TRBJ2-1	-	TGTGCCAGCACCAAAGGCAGTCCTGAGCAGTTCTTC	CASTKGSPEQFF
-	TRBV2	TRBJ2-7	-	TGTGCCAGCACCCTGGACGGACCCCGCGAGCAGTACTTC	CASTLDGPREQYF
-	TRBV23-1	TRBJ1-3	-	TGCGCCAGCACTCGACGGGCCCTGATCTCTGGAAACACCATATATTTT	CASTRRALISGNTIYF
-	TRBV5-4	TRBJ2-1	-	TGTGCCAGCAGCTTGGGGGGGGGACACTACAATGAGCAGTTCTTC	CASSLGGGHYNEQFF
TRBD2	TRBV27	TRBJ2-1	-	TGTGCCAGCAGTTCACGGACTAGCCAGCACAATGAGCAGTTCTTC	CASSSRTSQHNEQFF